This T cell receptor beta chain was captured in a study of siplizumab effects on memory and regulatory T cells. Findings of the study overall: Among mappable alloreactive CD4+ clones, the Treg-derived fraction averaged around 63% with siplizumab versus roughly 27% in controls.

Assay used: immunoSEQ multiplex PCR; TCRdb lists only in-frame clones, some missing. The sample gives fewer than 60,000 clones, nearly 95% of which show up once; about 15% is in the top ten. Trimming at V came to 4 bases and at J to 2 bases, leaving 7 bases not matched to a gene. Germline CDR1 MGHRA, CDR2 YSYEKL. This CDR3 spans 15 amino acids. As to this clone: Its antigen is unidentified.

The rearrangement links TRBV4-1 to TRBJ2-7, with 8 bases fitting TRBD2. The sample consisted of CD8+ T cells sorted from blood. The source of this sequence is a human donor in good health. The CDR3 DNA reads TGCGCCAGCAGCCCAGCTAGCGGGCAAACCTACGAGCAGTACTTC. Protein product: CASSPASGQTYEQYF.